Listed here are 4 T cell receptor beta chains from one sample, sequenced in a study of T cell responses to AZD1222 COVID-19 vaccine. The assay was immunoSEQ multiplex PCR, and TCRdb's table has in-frame clones only and misses some. The data hold 100,000 to 150,000 clones, with more than 80% observed a single time. The source material was peripheral blood, sampled on day 0 of AZD1222 vaccination. These receptors came from an adult in good health.

This chain connects TRBV4-1 to TRBJ2-2; D is unclear. Trimming stripped 0 bases from V and 2 bases from J, with 22 bases between. There are 20 residues in the CDR3. Germline CDR1 MGHRA, CDR2 YSYEKL. The DNA of the CDR3 is TGCGCCAGCAGCCAAGATGCGTCGATCGGTAGGCTCATAAACACCGGGGAGCTGTTTTTT. It codes for CASSQDASIGRLINTGELFF.

The chain uses TRBV2 and TRBJ1-2; D uncertain. This CDR3 is built from 13 residues. Germline CDR1 and CDR2: SNHLY and FYNNEI. Trimming removed 6 bases from V and 8 bases from J, with 16 bases in between. The CDR3: CASRPSFGVGYTF. The CDR3 DNA follows: TGTGCCAGCAGGCCTAGTTTTGGTGTAGGCTACACCTTC.

The V gene is TRBV11-2, the J gene TRBJ1-2, with D hard to call. Trimming cost V 1 base and J 6 bases, with 21 bases left between them. In germline, CDR1 is SGHAT, CDR2 FQNNGV. The CDR3 loop spans 17 amino acids. CDR3 DNA: TGTGCCAGCAGCTTAGTCCTGGGAACGATTCGCCGAGATGGCTACACCTTC. Amino acids: CASSLVLGTIRRDGYTF.

The V gene is TRBV5-5, the J gene TRBJ2-5; the match to TRBD2 covers 11 bases. Germline trimming cut 3 bases from V and 3 bases from J; bases unmatched to any gene: 1. The CDR3 totals 14 residues. The germline V gene has CDR1 SGHKS and CDR2 YYEKEE (reference sequence). CDR3 sequence (DNA): TGTGCCAGCAGCTGGGGACTAGCGGAAGAGACCCAGTACTTC. Translating it yields CASSWGLAEETQYF.